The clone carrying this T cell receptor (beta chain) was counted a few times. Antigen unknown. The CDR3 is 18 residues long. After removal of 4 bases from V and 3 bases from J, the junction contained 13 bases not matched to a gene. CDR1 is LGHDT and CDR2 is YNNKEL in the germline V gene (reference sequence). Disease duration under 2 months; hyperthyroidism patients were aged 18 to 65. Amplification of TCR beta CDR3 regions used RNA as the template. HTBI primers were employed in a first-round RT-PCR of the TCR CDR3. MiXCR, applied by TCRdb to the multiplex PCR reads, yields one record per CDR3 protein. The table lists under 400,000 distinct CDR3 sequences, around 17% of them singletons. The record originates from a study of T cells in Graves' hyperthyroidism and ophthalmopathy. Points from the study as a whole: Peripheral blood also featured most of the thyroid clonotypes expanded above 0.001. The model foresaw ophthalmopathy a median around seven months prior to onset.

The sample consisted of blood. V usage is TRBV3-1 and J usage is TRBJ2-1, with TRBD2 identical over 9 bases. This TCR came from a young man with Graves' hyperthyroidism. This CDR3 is CASSPGHYASGIYNEQFF. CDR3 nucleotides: TGTGCCAGCAGCCCCGGACATTATGCTAGCGGGATCTACAATGAGCAGTTCTTC.